This T cell receptor beta chain was sequenced during a study of beta chain features in type 1 diabetes. Study findings and constraints: In all four CD4+ subsets, TCRB CDR3 length was significantly, moderately reduced in type 1 diabetes.

Expressed TCRB transcripts got sequenced, as all isolated RNA was reverse transcribed. Profiling relied on immunoSEQ multiplex PCR, and the TCRdb table lists in-frame clones only, not all of them. The sample has hundreds of thousands of clones, about an eighth seen once; the top ten hold approximately 0.021%. This clone was detected only a few times. The antigen remains undetermined. The V gene's germline CDR1 is SNHLY and CDR2 FYNNEI. CDR3 length: 15 amino acids. The V end lost 8 bases, the J end lost 2 bases, and 13 bases lay between the germline ends. The genes are TRBV2 and TRBJ2-6; D is perhaps TRBD1 or TRBD2 (5 bases each). Sequencing was carried out using naive CD4+ T cells from blood. The sequence was collected from a man aged 18-30 years with type 1 diabetes. The CDR3 loop is CASQRGTAGANVLTF. CDR3 in DNA: TGTGCCAGCCAACGAGGGACGGCTGGGGCCAACGTCCTGACTTTC.